These 20 T cell receptor beta chains were all obtained from the same sample, sequenced in a study of radiation and T cells in renal cell carcinoma (dated by TCRdb to 2019 to 2021). According to the study, the label for this sample's time point signals: tumor resected at nephrectomy. Per the publication, the treatment or condition label means: 15 Gy SBRT to primary tumor, nephrectomy 4 weeks later. Libraries came from the immunoSEQ multiplex PCR assay. The immuneACCESS repertoire file appears here via TCRdb, limited to in-frame rearrangements. These files lack a portion of the clones; in checked studies, under half of the deficit traces to unresolved V genes, and the cause of the others is not known. The table for this sample lists approximately 21,000 clones; 40% to 55% of them were counted only once. 16% of the sample lies in the top ten. The sample was tumor tissue, taken from a patient whose treatment included radiotherapy and nephrectomy. The receptors originated from a woman aged 45-65 years with renal cell carcinoma.

This clone was seen only a few times. The gene calls are TRBV9 and TRBJ1-6; 8 bases fit TRBD1. V was pared by 4 bases and J by 1 base, with 7 bases of the junction left unmatched. The CDR3 sequence is 17 residues long. CDR1 and CDR2 from the germline V gene are SGDLS and YYNGEE. The DNA for the CDR3 is TGTGCCAGCAGCCTTGGGACAGGAAGATCCTATAATTCACCCCTCCACTTT. It yields the protein CASSLGTGRSYNSPLHF.

DNA of the CDR3: TGCGCCAGCAGCCAAACACTTGCGGGGGGAGTACAGAATGAGCAGTTCTTC. It codes for CASSQTLAGGVQNEQFF. The chain carries TRBV4-1 and TRBJ2-1, with 8 bases identical to TRBD2. The ends lost 2 bases at V and 7 bases at J; junction bases unmatched: 13. The CDR3 is 17 residues long. Germline V CDR1 and CDR2: MGHRA, YSYEKL.

This clone qualifies as medium-sized. The V gene is TRBV9, the J gene TRBJ2-3; possibly TRBD1 or TRBD2 for D (5 bases each). This CDR3 has 14 amino acids. Germline V gives CDR1 SGDLS, CDR2 YYNGEE. The V gene lost 0 bases and the J gene lost 3 bases, with 8 bases spanning the gap. CDR3 amino acids: CASSVEWGTDTQYF. CDR3 bases: TGTGCCAGCAGCGTAGAGTGGGGGACAGATACGCAGTATTTT.

V usage is TRBV4-3 and J usage is TRBJ1-4; TRBD1 matches at 8 bases. This CDR3 is 15 amino acids long. The germline CDR1 and CDR2 sequences are LGHNA and YSLEER. With V trimmed by 3 bases and J by 2 bases, 2 bases remained unmatched. The CDR3 region has the DNA TGCGCCAGCAGCCAGAACAGGGGGACTAATGAAAAACTGTTTTTT. Its protein product is CASSQNRGTNEKLFF.

The chain's CDR3 is CASSSRQGLEKLFF. The CDR3 bases are TGTGCCAGCAGCAGCAGACAGGGTCTCGAAAAACTGTTTTTT. The chain uses TRBV2 and TRBJ1-4; TRBD1 aligns across 7 bases. J was trimmed by 8 bases and V by 6 bases; bases with no gene match: 9. This CDR3 region has 14 residues. Germline assignment: CDR1 SNHLY and CDR2 FYNNEI.

CDR3 nucleotide sequence: TGTGCCAGCAGGGGGGTGCTAGGTTCTAATTCACCCCTCCACTTT. This sequence encodes CASRGVLGSNSPLHF. V and J are TRBV6-1 and TRBJ1-6; D is perhaps TRBD1 (5 bases). Trimming cost V 6 bases and J 6 bases, with 15 bases left between them. Germline CDR1 reads MNHNS; CDR2 reads SASEGT. CDR3 length: 15 amino acids.

This clone appeared a single time. The rearrangement links TRBV7-2 to TRBJ1-2, with D unresolved. The length of the CDR3 is 16 residues. The germline V gene has CDR1 SGHTA and CDR2 FQGNSA. Between the trimmed V and J ends, which lost 3 bases and 3 bases, there was a span of 17 bases. CDR3 region: CASSLATGAFDYGYTF. The CDR3 DNA sequence: TGTGCCAGCAGCTTGGCCACGGGTGCTTTCGACTATGGCTACACCTTC. Full variable domain (missing parts from reference TRBV7-2 and TRBJ1-2): GAGVSQSPSNKVTEKGKDVELRCDPISGHTALYWYRQSLGQGLEFLIYFQGNSAPDKSGLPSDRFSAERTGGSVSTLTIQRTQQEDSAVYLCASSLATGAFDYGYTFGSGTRLTVV.

DNA for the CDR3: TGCGCCAGCAGCTCCGGGACGGGGAACACTGAAGCTTTCTTT. It is translated as CASSSGTGNTEAFF. The chain joins TRBV5-1 to TRBJ1-1, with D tentatively TRBD1 (5 bases). Trimming took 3 bases from V and 1 from J, leaving 10 bases between them. The CDR3 extends over 14 amino acids. CDR1 is SGHRS and CDR2 is YFSETQ in the germline V gene.

There are a few counts of this clone. The CDR3 coding sequence is TGCGCCAGCAGTGAACGCCTAGCGGGGGGGTCTGATACGCAGTATTTT. Encoded protein: CASSERLAGGSDTQYF. The chain combines TRBV10-1 with TRBJ2-3; 12 nucleotides align to TRBD2. After removal of 3 bases from V and 6 bases from J, the junction contained 7 bases not matched to a gene. CDR3 length equals 16 residues. The germline V gene has CDR1 WNHNN and CDR2 SYGVQD (reference sequence).

The V and J genes are TRBV7-2 and TRBJ1-5; 9 positions match TRBD1. The ends lost 5 bases at V and 7 bases at J; junction bases unmatched: 9. The CDR3 runs to 15 residues. From germline, CDR1 is SGHTA and CDR2 FQGNSA. CDR3 DNA sequence: TGTGCCAGCAGCCCCGGACAGGGGAGTCTCCAGCCCCAGCATTTT. It encodes CASSPGQGSLQPQHF.

In its sample, this clone was seen many times. The chain uses TRBV4-1 and TRBJ1-1; D gene unclear. The CDR3 is 12 amino acids. V shed 8 bases and J shed 4 bases, with 11 bases lying between them. Germline lookup yields CDR1 MGHRA and CDR2 YSYEKL. The CDR3 is CASRNPRTEAFF. DNA for the CDR3: TGCGCCAGCCGCAACCCTCGCACTGAAGCTTTCTTT.

By share, this clone ranks as medium-sized. The J gene is TRBJ1-6, the V gene TRBV27; weak D call: TRBD1 (5 bases). CDR1 is MNHEY, CDR2 SMNVEV, per germline (reference sequence). The CDR3 has 14 amino acids. Trimming left V 5 bases short and J 7 bases short, with 12 bases between. CDR3 bases: TGTGCCAGCAGTCCCGGGACGGCAAATTCACCCCTCCACTTT. Translation: CASSPGTANSPLHF.

The chain couples TRBV6-6 to TRBJ2-5; D gene ambiguous. V was trimmed by 0 bases and J by 4 bases, leaving 6 bases between them. The CDR3 spans 13 residues. Germline V gene sequence: CDR1 MNHNY, CDR2 SVGAGI (reference sequence). The CDR3 protein is CASSYSSRETQYF. For the CDR3, the DNA is TGTGCCAGCAGTTACTCGAGTAGAGAGACCCAGTACTTC.

This chain connects TRBV4-2 to TRBJ2-5; 8 bases fit TRBD2. Looked up from germline, CDR1 is LGHNA and CDR2 is YNFKEQ. V shed 4 bases and J 5 bases; nucleotides not matched to a gene: 6. The CDR3 totals 14 residues. The CDR3 DNA reads as TGTGCCAGCAGCCCCCGGGAGGGGGAGGAGACCCAGTACTTC. Its translation: CASSPREGEETQYF.

The rearrangement joins TRBV6-5 to TRBJ2-7, with TRBD2 matching 7 bases. The trim removed 5 bases at V and 3 bases at J, leaving 4 bases unmatched. The germline gives CDR1 MNHEY, CDR2 SVGAGI. The CDR3 covers 13 residues. This CDR3 reads CASSEAGFYEQYF. The CDR3 DNA reads as TGTGCCAGCAGTGAAGCGGGGTTCTACGAGCAGTACTTC.

The chain couples TRBV5-1 to TRBJ1-1; 7 bases match TRBD1. J was trimmed by 0 bases and V by 0 bases; bases with no gene match: 8. Per germline, CDR1 SGHRS and CDR2 YFSETQ. The CDR3 is 17 residues long. The CDR3 spells CASSLAGTALMNTEAFF. The CDR3, as DNA: TGCGCCAGCAGCTTGGCCGGGACAGCCTTAATGAACACTGAAGCTTTCTTT.

The rearrangement joins TRBV29-1 to TRBJ2-3; 7 nucleotides match TRBD1. Germline values: CDR1 SQVTM, CDR2 ANQGSEA. The CDR3 has 18 residues. The junction had 16 bases not matched to a gene; V was cut back by 4 bases and J by 0 bases. CDR3 nucleotide sequence: TGCAGCGTTGTTAAGTGGCAGGGGGACCTACTTAGCACAGATACGCAGTATTTT. This codes for CSVVKWQGDLLSTDTQYF.

This clone was detected only a few times. This sequence joins TRBV4-2 and TRBJ1-5; 7 positions match TRBD1. This CDR3 comprises 15 residues. Losses at the gene ends were 1 base for V and 6 bases for J; bases not matched to a gene: 6. The V gene's germline CDR1 is LGHNA and CDR2 YNFKEQ. The CDR3 region has the DNA TGTGCCAGCAGCCAAGCCGACAGGGAAGGTCAGCCCCAGCATTTT. Amino acid sequence: CASSQADREGQPQHF.

This clone showed up just a few times. The rearrangement links TRBV7-9 to TRBJ2-5; D unclear. The CDR3 sequence is 11 residues long. V lost 3 bases and J 5 bases, leaving 4 bases between the germline ends. Per the germline V gene, CDR1 is SEHNR and CDR2 is FQNEAQ (reference sequence). CDR3 sequence (DNA): TGTGCCAGCAGCTTTGCTGAGACCCAGTACTTC. It yields the protein CASSFAETQYF.

The J gene is TRBJ2-1, the V gene TRBV9, with D possibly TRBD1 on 6 matching bases. The CDR3 length is 16 residues. V gave up 0 bases and J gave up 0 bases, with 10 bases separating them. Germline CDR1 is SGDLS and CDR2 is YYNGEE. CDR3 nucleotides: TGTGCCAGCAGCGTAGGTGAGGGGGACTCCTACAATGAGCAGTTCTTC. Protein product: CASSVGEGDSYNEQFF.